A single sample gave rise to the 29 T cell receptor beta chains below, sequenced in a study of blood T cell repertoires in COVID-19. Using immunoSEQ multiplex PCR, the repertoire was profiled, and TCRdb retains in-frame clones only, with some absent. The repertoire holds 250,000 to 300,000 clones, with approximately 83% as singletons. The specimen sequenced was peripheral blood. Receptors were obtained from a woman in her seventies with acute or convalescent COVID-19.

The chain recombines TRBV5-1 with TRBJ2-7, with D hard to call. This CDR3 region has 14 residues. Trimming left V 0 bases short and J 0 bases short, with 7 bases between. The germline CDR1 and CDR2 sequences are SGHRS and YFSETQ. The CDR3 nucleotides are TGCGCCAGCAGCTTGGGCAAGAGCTCCTACGAGCAGTACTTC. Translation: CASSLGKSSYEQYF.

In the case of this clone: Other nucleotide sequences from this sample produce the same CDR3. The chain uses TRBV5-1 and TRBJ2-7; D uncertain. The CDR3 has 13 residues. Trimming removed 2 bases at V and 3 bases at J, with 9 bases between. Per germline, CDR1 SGHRS and CDR2 YFSETQ. The CDR3 region has the DNA TGCGCCAGCAGCTTCGCCGGCGGCTACGAGCAGTACTTC. It specifies CASSFAGGYEQYF.

This clone was seen a handful of times. The chain is built from TRBV19 and TRBJ1-2; perhaps TRBD1 as D (6 bases). Germline V CDR1 and CDR2: LNHDA, SQIVND (reference sequence). V was cut by 4 bases and J by 4 bases, with 13 bases left in between. This CDR3 is 14 amino acids long. The CDR3 DNA sequence: TGTGCCAGTAGTACGGACAGAGGCCGCTATGGCTACACCTTC. This encodes CASSTDRGRYGYTF.

This rearrangement joins TRBV5-1 to TRBJ1-1; D gene ambiguous. V was pared by 0 bases and J by 11 bases, with 20 bases between. Germline V gene data show CDR1 as SGHRS and CDR2 as YFSETQ. CDR3 length: 15 amino acids. The CDR3 is CASSLGAWSTDGAFF. In DNA, the CDR3 is TGCGCCAGCAGCTTGGGGGCTTGGTCGACGGATGGGGCTTTCTTT. Supplemented by reference TRBV5-1 and TRBJ1-1, the full variable domain reads KAGVTQTPRYLIKTRGQQVTLSCSPISGHRSVSWYQQTPGQGLQFLFEYFSETQRNKGNFPGRFSGRQFSNSRSEMNVSTLELGDSALYLCASSLGAWSTDGAFFGQGTRLTVV.

The J gene is TRBJ2-7, the V gene TRBV18; 9 positions match TRBD2. The CDR3 extends over 17 amino acids. Germline CDR1 is KGHSH and CDR2 is LQKENI. V was pared by 4 bases and J by 2 bases, with 12 bases of the junction left unmatched. The CDR3 spells CASSLGGGGARAYEQYF. In nucleotides, the CDR3 is TGTGCCAGCTCACTCGGGGGCGGGGGGGCCCGGGCCTACGAGCAGTACTTC.

This rearrangement joins TRBV10-3 to TRBJ1-2, with a tentative D call TRBD1 (6 bases). The CDR3 runs to 13 residues. Germline V CDR1 and CDR2: ENHRY, SYGVKD. Trimming stripped 6 bases from V and 4 bases from J, with 12 bases between. CDR3 sequence: CAIRTGQVYGYTF. In nucleotides, the CDR3 is TGTGCCATCAGAACGGGACAAGTCTATGGCTACACCTTC.

This rearrangement joins TRBV4-1 to TRBJ1-4; the D gene is possibly TRBD1 (5 bases). The CDR3 spans 15 residues. Trimming shortened V by 1 base and J by 8 bases, and 14 bases separated the two germline ends. CDR1 and CDR2 from the germline V gene are MGHRA and YSYEKL. CDR3 DNA sequence: TGCGCCAGCAGCCAAGTGGGGTCAGGGTGGGAAAAACTGTTTTTT. It is translated as CASSQVGSGWEKLFF.

The chain couples TRBV5-6 to TRBJ2-2, with TRBD2 matching 10 bases. CDR1 and CDR2 from the germline V gene are SGHDT and YYEEEE. CDR3 length equals 15 residues. The V segment lost 4 bases and the J segment 5 bases; nucleotides outside the gene matches: 5. In DNA, the CDR3 is TGTGCCAGCAGCCCCAGCGGGGGGGGGACCGGGGAGCTGTTTTTT. Translating it yields CASSPSGGGTGELFF.

This clone was seen more than once but under ten times. The chain has TRBV5-4 and TRBJ1-2, with 8 positions matching TRBD1. The CDR3 covers 15 residues. Germline V lookup: CDR1 SGHNT, CDR2 YYREEE (reference sequence). Trimming at V came to 3 bases and at J to 7 bases, leaving 11 bases not matched to a gene. CDR3 nucleotide sequence: TGTGCCAGCAGCTCCGCGGACAGGGCCTTTAGTGGCTACACCTTC. Its translation is CASSSADRAFSGYTF.

The V gene is TRBV6-6, the J gene TRBJ1-2; no definite D call. The ends were cut back, 5 bases at V and 0 bases at J, with 19 bases in the middle. CDR1 MNHNY and CDR2 SVGAGI come from the germline V gene (reference sequence). This CDR3 region has 17 residues. Here the CDR3 reads CASSPTRGAAANYGYTF. For the CDR3, the DNA is TGTGCCAGCAGTCCTACCCGCGGTGCAGCCGCTAACTATGGCTACACCTTC.

CDR3 region: CASSPGTTYNEQFF. In DNA, the CDR3 is TGCGCCAGCAGCCCTGGGACTACCTACAATGAGCAGTTCTTC. The rearrangement uses TRBV5-1 and TRBJ2-1; 7 bases line up with TRBD2. This CDR3 spans 14 amino acids. Trimming took 4 bases from V and 2 from J; bases not matched to a gene: 3. CDR1 is SGHRS and CDR2 is YFSETQ in the germline V gene. Drawing the rest from reference TRBV5-1 and TRBJ2-1, the complete variable domain is KAGVTQTPRYLIKTRGQQVTLSCSPISGHRSVSWYQQTPGQGLQFLFEYFSETQRNKGNFPGRFSGRQFSNSRSEMNVSTLELGDSALYLCASSPGTTYNEQFFGPGTRLTVL.

This chain links TRBV7-2 with TRBJ1-5; possible D gene TRBD1, 6 bases. V was shortened by 4 bases and J by 5 bases, with 9 bases between the two germline ends. The CDR3 loop spans 13 amino acids. Germline V gene sequence: CDR1 SGHTA, CDR2 FQGNSA. The chain's CDR3 is CASSWGGDQPQHF. The CDR3, as DNA: TGTGCCAGCAGCTGGGGGGGCGATCAGCCCCAGCATTTT.

The rearrangement joins TRBV3-1 (or the pseudogene TRBV3-2) to TRBJ1-2; D not resolved. The CDR3 covers 14 residues. Trimming pared 4 bases from V and 4 bases from J, leaving 13 bases between. Looked up from germline, CDR1 is LGHDT and CDR2 is YNNKEL (reference sequence). CDR3 in DNA: TGTGCCAGCAGCCCGGAGGAGGGAGGCTATGGCTACACCTTC. It encodes CASSPEEGGYGYTF.

This clone appeared a single time. This chain joins TRBV11-3 and TRBJ2-1, with 11 positions matching TRBD2. Per germline, CDR1 SGHNT and CDR2 YENEEA. Unmatched junction bases numbered 8, after V lost 4 bases and J lost 9 bases. CDR3 length: 15 amino acids. CDR3 in amino acids: CASSSGLAEASEQFF. As DNA, the CDR3 is TGTGCCAGCAGCTCGGGACTAGCGGAGGCCTCTGAGCAGTTCTTC.

This chain uses TRBV19 with TRBJ2-7; maybe TRBD2 (5 bases). From germline, CDR1 is LNHDA and CDR2 SQIVND (reference sequence). V lost 2 bases, J lost 3 bases, and 8 bases lay in between. This CDR3 has 13 amino acids. CDR3 sequence: CASSIRGGYEQYF. CDR3 nucleotides: TGTGCCAGTAGTATACGAGGAGGCTACGAGCAGTACTTC.

The rearrangement joins TRBV5-6 to TRBJ2-5, with D possibly matching TRBD1 (6 bases). This CDR3 has 16 residues. V was pared by 3 bases and J by 4 bases, with 19 bases between. Looked up from germline, CDR1 is SGHDT and CDR2 is YYEEEE. CDR3 sequence (DNA): TGTGCCAGCAGCTGGGGGACATGGGGTGAAGGAGAGACCCAGTACTTC. Protein product: CASSWGTWGEGETQYF.

V and J are TRBV7-3 and TRBJ2-3; no reliable D call. CDR1 is SGHTA and CDR2 is FQGTGA in the germline V gene. The CDR3 consists of 13 residues. V was cut by 6 bases and J by 2 bases, with 9 bases left in between. The CDR3: CASSPSNTDTQYF. DNA of the CDR3: TGTGCCAGCAGTCCCAGTAACACAGATACGCAGTATTTT.

This chain connects TRBV19 to TRBJ2-2; 8 positions agree with TRBD2. Germline CDR1 LNHDA, CDR2 SQIVND (reference sequence). V gave up 0 bases and J gave up 5 bases; unmatched junction bases: 2. CDR3 length: 15 residues. The CDR3 here is CASSIEGGGTGELFF. The CDR3 DNA sequence: TGTGCCAGTAGTATAGAAGGCGGGGGGACCGGGGAGCTGTTTTTT.

This chain links TRBV11-3 with TRBJ2-7; TRBD2 matches at 9 bases. The J segment lost 2 bases and the V segment lost 5 bases, leaving 1 base of the junction unmatched. The germline V gene encodes CDR1 SGHNT and CDR2 YENEEA. The CDR3 extends over 13 amino acids. The CDR3 here is CASSERGAYEQYF. In nucleotides, the CDR3 is TGTGCCAGCAGCGAGCGGGGGGCCTACGAGCAGTACTTC.

This chain connects TRBV25-1 to TRBJ1-2; TRBD1 agrees at 8 bases. V was clipped by 5 bases and J by 7 bases; unmatched bases: 6. The CDR3 is 13 amino acids. Germline assignment: CDR1 MGHDK and CDR2 SYGVNS. Here the CDR3 reads CASSRQGFRGYTF. In nucleotides, the CDR3 is TGTGCCAGCAGTCGACAGGGGTTCCGTGGCTACACCTTC.

The chain joins TRBV9 to TRBJ1-2; D uncertain. CDR3 size: 13 residues. V was shortened by 3 bases and J by 4 bases, with 10 bases between the two germline ends. CDR1 is SGDLS and CDR2 is YYNGEE in the germline V gene. The CDR3 spells CASSAVSGYGYTF. The CDR3 DNA sequence: TGTGCCAGCAGCGCCGTTTCAGGCTATGGCTACACCTTC. Full variable domain (outside the CDR3, taken from reference TRBV9 and TRBJ1-2): DSGVTQTPKHLITATGQRVTLRCSPRSGDLSVYWYQQSLDQGLQFLIQYYNGEERAKGNILERFSAQQFPDLHSELNLSSLELGDSALYFCASSAVSGYGYTFGSGTRLTVV.

The rearrangement links TRBV19 to TRBJ1-2, with a possible D match to TRBD1 (5 bases). Germline V gene sequence: CDR1 LNHDA, CDR2 SQIVND (reference sequence). The length of the CDR3 is 16 residues. Between the trimmed V and J ends, which lost 0 bases and 1 base, there was a span of 12 bases. The CDR3 is CASSIDRGGVNYGYTF. DNA of the CDR3: TGTGCCAGTAGTATAGATCGCGGAGGGGTTAACTATGGCTACACCTTC.

This clone has a single count. The chain carries TRBV5-5 and TRBJ1-1; D is undetermined. Trimming removed 6 bases at V and 4 bases at J, with 16 bases between. The CDR3 spans 14 residues. The V gene's germline CDR1 is SGHKS and CDR2 YYEKEE (reference sequence). The CDR3 nucleotides read TGTGCCAGCAACTCGGGAGCCTGGGGCACTGAAGCTTTCTTT. This codes for CASNSGAWGTEAFF.

The J gene is TRBJ1-5, the V gene TRBV30, with D perhaps matching TRBD1 (5 bases). Trimming left V 0 bases short and J 4 bases short, with 13 bases between. The germline gives CDR1 GTSNPN, CDR2 SVGIG (reference sequence). The CDR3 sequence is 15 residues long. DNA for the CDR3: TGTGCCTGGAGTGTACGGGGGACGGGTAATCAGCCCCAGCATTTT. This translates into CAWSVRGTGNQPQHF.

The J gene is TRBJ2-3, the V gene TRBV18; 10 bases match TRBD2. The junction had 10 bases not matched to a gene; V was cut back by 3 bases and J by 4 bases. The CDR3 length is 17 residues. Germline V gene lookup returns CDR1 KGHSH and CDR2 LQKENI. CDR3 sequence reads: CASSPPRMTSGSDTQYF. The CDR3 nucleotides read TGTGCCAGCTCACCTCCCCGGATGACTAGCGGGTCAGATACGCAGTATTTT.

The chain joins TRBV10-1 to TRBJ2-3, with a possible D match to TRBD1 (5 bases). V was pared by 0 bases and J by 8 bases, with 27 bases between. Germline loops: CDR1 WNHNN, CDR2 SYGVQD (reference sequence). The CDR3 covers 19 residues. The CDR3 DNA sequence: TGCGCCAGCAGTGAGTCGAGTCCCCCAGTCCTGGGGCCGAGAGGTACGCAGTATTTT. Amino acid sequence: CASSESSPPVLGPRGTQYF.

This sequence joins TRBV6-5 and TRBJ1-2, with a tentative D call TRBD1 (5 bases). With 0 bases removed from V and 3 bases from J, the gap between germline ends came to 8 bases. The germline V gene encodes CDR1 MNHEY and CDR2 SVGAGI. The CDR3 totals 14 residues. CDR3 in amino acids: CASSYSGGDYGYTF. The CDR3 DNA follows: TGTGCCAGCAGTTACTCGGGGGGTGACTATGGCTACACCTTC.

The chain carries TRBV5-1 and TRBJ2-2; 7 bases are a match to TRBD2. Looked up from germline, CDR1 is SGHRS and CDR2 is YFSETQ. V was pared by 4 bases and J by 0 bases, with 9 bases of the junction left unmatched. The CDR3 length is 17 residues. CDR3 region: CASSPRGGGANTGELFF. The CDR3 nucleotides read TGCGCCAGCAGCCCACGCGGCGGGGGAGCGAACACCGGGGAGCTGTTTTTT.

With respect to this clone: The same CDR3 arises from other DNA sequences in this sample as well. J is TRBJ2-3 and V is TRBV19; 10 positions agree with TRBD2. Germline trimming cut 6 bases from V and 2 bases from J; bases unmatched to any gene: 5. Germline CDR1 is LNHDA and CDR2 is SQIVND (reference sequence). The CDR3 has 15 amino acids. CDR3 DNA: TGTGCCAGTAGCCCGCTAGCGGGGGTCACAGATACGCAGTATTTT. Protein sequence: CASSPLAGVTDTQYF.